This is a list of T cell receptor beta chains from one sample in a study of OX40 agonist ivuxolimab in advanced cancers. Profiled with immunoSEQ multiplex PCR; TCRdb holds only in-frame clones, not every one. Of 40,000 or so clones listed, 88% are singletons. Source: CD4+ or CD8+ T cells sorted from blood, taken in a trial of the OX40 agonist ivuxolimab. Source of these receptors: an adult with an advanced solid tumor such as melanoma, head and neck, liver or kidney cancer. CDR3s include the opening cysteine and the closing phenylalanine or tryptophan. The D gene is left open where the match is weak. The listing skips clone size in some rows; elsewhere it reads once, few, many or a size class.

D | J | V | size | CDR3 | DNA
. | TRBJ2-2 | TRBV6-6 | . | CASSYGVSTGELFF | TGTGCCAGCAGTTATGGGGTATCCACCGGGGAGCTGTTTTTT
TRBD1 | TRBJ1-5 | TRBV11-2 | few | CASSQTGASNQPQHF | TGTGCCAGCAGCCAAACAGGGGCGAGCAATCAGCCCCAGCATTTT
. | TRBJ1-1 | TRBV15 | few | CATSSPETVNTEAFF | TGTGCCACCAGCAGCCCTGAGACGGTTAACACTGAAGCTTTCTTT
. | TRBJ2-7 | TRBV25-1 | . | CASSESGTHPGEQYF | TGTGCCAGCAGTGAATCCGGGACACATCCAGGGGAGCAGTACTTC
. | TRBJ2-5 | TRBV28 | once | CASSLRVRETQYF | TGTGCCAGCAGTTTGAGGGTCCGAGAGACCCAGTACTTC
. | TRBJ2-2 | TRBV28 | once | CASSNLPLNTGELFF | TGTGCCAGCAGTAATCTCCCTCTAAACACCGGGGAGCTGTTTTTT
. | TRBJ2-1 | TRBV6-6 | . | CASSYRGRGHNEQFF | TGTGCCAGCAGTTACAGGGGGCGGGGGCACAATGAGCAGTTCTTC
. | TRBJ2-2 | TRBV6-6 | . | CASGLWPGENTGELFF | TGTGCCAGCGGACTGTGGCCTGGGGAGAACACCGGGGAGCTGTTTTTT
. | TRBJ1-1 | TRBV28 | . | CASSPRGLTEAFF | TGTGCCAGCAGTCCCAGGGGTCTTACTGAAGCTTTCTTT
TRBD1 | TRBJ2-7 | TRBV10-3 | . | CASANVPATGNYEQYF | TGTGCCTCGGCAAATGTCCCTGCGACAGGGAACTACGAGCAGTACTTC
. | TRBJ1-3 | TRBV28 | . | CASSLTRGGDSPGNTIYF | TGTGCCAGCAGTTTAACAAGGGGGGGTGATTCCCCTGGAAACACCATATATTTT
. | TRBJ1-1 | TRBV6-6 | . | CASSPTLAEAFF | TGTGCCAGCAGTCCAACCCTGGCTGAAGCTTTCTTT
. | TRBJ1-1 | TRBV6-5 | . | CASKMNTEAFF | TGTGCCAGCAAAATGAACACTGAAGCTTTCTTT
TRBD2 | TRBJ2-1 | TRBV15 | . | CATSRTSGAYNEQFF | TGTGCCACCAGCAGGACTAGCGGGGCTTACAATGAGCAGTTCTTC
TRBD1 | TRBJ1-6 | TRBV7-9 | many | CASRYSGTDNSPLHF | TGTGCCAGCAGGTATTCCGGGACAGATAATTCACCCCTCCACTTT
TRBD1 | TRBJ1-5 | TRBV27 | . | CASSYTGTENQPQHF | TGTGCCAGCAGTTACACCGGGACAGAAAATCAGCCCCAGCATTTT
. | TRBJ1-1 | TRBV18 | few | CASSPSRGERDTEAFF | TGTGCCAGCTCACCGTCCCGGGGAGAACGGGACACTGAAGCTTTCTTT
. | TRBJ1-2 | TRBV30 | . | CAWSVSSWGYTF | TGTGCCTGGAGTGTTTCGTCGTGGGGCTACACCTTC
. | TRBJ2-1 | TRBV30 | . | CAWSVLGSYNEQFF | TGTGCCTGGAGTGTATTGGGCTCCTACAATGAGCAGTTCTTC
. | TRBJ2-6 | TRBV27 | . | CASSRLLQRLMIPGANVLTF | TGTGCCAGCAGCCGCCTTCTTCAAAGGCTGATGATACCCGGGGCCAACGTCCTGACTTTC
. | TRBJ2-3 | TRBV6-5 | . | CASSYGGEDTQYF | TGTGCCAGCAGTTACGGGGGCGAGGATACGCAGTATTTT
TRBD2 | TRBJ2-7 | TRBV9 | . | CASSVGSAGGYEQYF | TGTGCCAGCAGCGTAGGGTCAGCGGGGGGCTACGAGCAGTACTTC
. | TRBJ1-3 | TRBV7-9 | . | CASSRIGPGNTIYF | TGTGCCAGCAGCCGAATTGGGCCGGGCAACACCATATATTTT
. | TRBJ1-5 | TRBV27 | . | CASSFMADQPQHF | TGTGCCAGCAGTTTCATGGCCGATCAGCCCCAGCATTTT
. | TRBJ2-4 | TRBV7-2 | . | CASSLTSRLAKNIQYF | TGTGCCAGCAGCTTAACATCACGCCTAGCCAAAAACATTCAGTACTTC
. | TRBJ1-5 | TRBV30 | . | CASSLGGQPQHF | TGTGCCTCGTCCCTAGGGGGACAGCCCCAGCATTTT
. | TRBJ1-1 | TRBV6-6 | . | CAAGLSLNTEAFF | TGTGCTGCGGGACTGTCTTTGAACACTGAAGCTTTCTTT
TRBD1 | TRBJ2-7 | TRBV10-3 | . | CAIRDSAYEQYF | TGTGCCATCCGGGACAGCGCCTACGAGCAGTACTTC